The 32 T cell receptor beta chains below were found in one sample sequenced in a study of blood T cell repertoires in COVID-19. Method: immunoSEQ multiplex PCR; TCRdb's copy keeps in-frame clones and lacks some. The sample includes around 250,000 clones, about 89% of them seen just once. Sample: PBMCs or T cells enriched from blood (not recorded which). These receptors all stem from a young woman who had recovered from COVID-19.

The chain combines TRBV30 with TRBJ1-2, with D possibly being TRBD1 (6 bases). Germline V gene sequence: CDR1 GTSNPN, CDR2 SVGIG (reference sequence). CDR3 length: 12 amino acids. The V end was cut by 2 bases, the J end by 14 bases, with 18 bases between. CDR3 sequence reads: CAWSQGQTSGTF. The CDR3 nucleotides read TGTGCCTGGAGTCAGGGACAAACTTCTGGAACCTTC.

This rearrangement joins TRBV7-2 to TRBJ2-1; D is perhaps TRBD1 (5 bases). Deletions cut 3 bases from V and 7 bases from J, with 19 bases between. CDR3 length equals 16 residues. Looked up from germline, CDR1 is SGHTA and CDR2 is FQGNSA. The CDR3 DNA sequence: TGTGCCAGCAGCTTCGGAACGATGGGGCCGGTTAATGAGCAGTTCTTC. This translates into CASSFGTMGPVNEQFF.

The V call is TRBV30, the J call TRBJ2-7; TRBD2 aligns across 8 bases. CDR3 length: 14 amino acids. Germline V gene lookup returns CDR1 GTSNPN and CDR2 SVGIG (reference sequence). V dropped 3 bases and J dropped 3; count of bases not matched to a gene: 7. The CDR3 DNA reads as TGTGCCTGGAGCCCGGGACTAGGAGACTACGAGCAGTACTTC. Translating it yields CAWSPGLGDYEQYF.

The chain employs TRBV29-1 and TRBJ2-7; 11 nucleotides match TRBD2. This CDR3 is built from 14 residues. After removal of 2 bases from V and 0 bases from J, the junction contained 0 bases not matched to a gene. Per the germline V gene, CDR1 is SQVTM and CDR2 is ANQGSEA. This chain's CDR3 is CSVELAGGSYEQYF. In DNA form, the CDR3 reads TGCAGCGTTGAACTAGCGGGAGGCTCCTACGAGCAGTACTTC.

V is TRBV1 and J is TRBJ2-1; TRBD2, the table's D call, was not compared with the DNA. TRBV1 is shown as a pseudogene. The CDR3 contains 18 residues. CDR3 protein: CTSSQDRGTRSSYNEQFF. The CDR3 DNA follows: TGCACCAGCAGCCAAGATCGGGGGACTAGGAGCTCCTACAATGAGCAGTTCTTC.

J is TRBJ1-1 and V is TRBV28; no clear D gene. The V gene's germline CDR1 is MDHEN and CDR2 SYDVKM. The CDR3 is 13 amino acids. The V and J ends lost 0 bases and 4 bases respectively, with 6 bases between them. DNA for the CDR3: TGTGCCAGCAGTTTATGGGGGAGCACTGAAGCTTTCTTT. The encoded protein is CASSLWGSTEAFF.

This rearrangement joins TRBV20-1 to TRBJ2-3, with D possibly matching TRBD2 (6 bases). The CDR3 runs 14 residues. The ends were cut back, 3 bases at V and 0 bases at J, with 10 bases in the middle. Looked up from germline, CDR1 is DFQATT and CDR2 is SNEGSKA (reference sequence). This CDR3 reads CSASLAASTDTQYF. DNA of the CDR3: TGCAGTGCTAGTTTAGCGGCTAGCACAGATACGCAGTATTTT.

The genes are TRBV13 and TRBJ2-5; D is unresolved. The CDR3 is 13 residues long. Germline loops: CDR1 PRHDT, CDR2 FYEKMQ (reference sequence). V lost 5 bases and J 4 bases, leaving 11 bases between the germline ends. CDR3 in DNA: TGTGCCAGCAGCACAAGGTCGGGAGAGACCCAGTACTTC. Amino acid sequence: CASSTRSGETQYF.

The V call is TRBV19, the J call TRBJ2-6; 8 nucleotides line up with TRBD2. J gave up 2 bases and V 9 bases, and 3 bases lay outside the gene matches. This CDR3 is built from 14 residues. Germline assignment: CDR1 LNHDA and CDR2 SQIVND (reference sequence). Here the CDR3 reads CASREGAGANVLTF. The CDR3 DNA follows: TGTGCCAGCCGGGAGGGAGCTGGGGCCAACGTCCTGACTTTC. Full variable domain (remainder filled in from reference TRBV19 and TRBJ2-6): DGGITQSPKYLFRKEGQNVTLSCEQNLNHDAMYWYRQDPGQGLRLIYYSQIVNDFQKGDIAEGYSVSREKKESFPLTVTSAQKNPTAFYLCASREGAGANVLTFGAGSRLTVL.

This sequence joins TRBV28 and TRBJ2-7; D unclear. CDR1 is MDHEN and CDR2 is SYDVKM in the germline V gene. CDR3 length: 14 amino acids. V lost 6 bases and J lost 1, with 13 bases in between. The CDR3 DNA sequence: TGTGCCAGCAGCCCTCTGAGCGTTTCCTACGAGCAGTACTTC. As protein: CASSPLSVSYEQYF. Combining the CDR3 with reference TRBV28 and TRBJ2-7 gives the whole variable domain DVKVTQSSRYLVKRTGEKVFLECVQDMDHENMFWYRQDPGLGLRLIYFSYDVKMKEKGDIPEGYSVSREKKERFSLILESASTNQTSMYLCASSPLSVSYEQYFGPGTRLTVT.

V gene TRBV29-1 combines with J gene TRBJ2-1, with TRBD1 identical over 12 bases. J was trimmed by 5 bases and V by 4 bases; bases with no gene match: 6. The CDR3 length is 15 residues. In germline, CDR1 is SQVTM, CDR2 ANQGSEA. The CDR3 protein is CSVVPGQGADNEQFF. In DNA form, the CDR3 reads TGCAGCGTTGTGCCGGGACAGGGGGCCGACAATGAGCAGTTCTTC.

The chain recombines TRBV18 with TRBJ2-6; 8 nucleotides align to TRBD2. J gave up 0 bases and V 2 bases, and 6 bases lay outside the gene matches. Germline V gene lookup returns CDR1 KGHSH and CDR2 LQKENI. The CDR3 spans 18 residues. The CDR3 loop is CASSPVRRGASGANVLTF. The CDR3 coding sequence is TGTGCCAGCTCACCAGTTCGGCGGGGGGCCTCTGGGGCCAACGTCCTGACTTTC.

CDR3 coding DNA: TGTGCCAGCAGCTCCGGCCCGGGACAGGGCGTTGAAAAACTGTTTTTT. It specifies CASSSGPGQGVEKLFF. This chain joins TRBV7-9 and TRBJ1-4, with TRBD1 identical over 9 bases. CDR1 is SEHNR and CDR2 is FQNEAQ in the germline V gene (reference sequence). Germline trimming cut 4 bases from V and 7 bases from J; bases unmatched to any gene: 10. The CDR3 extends over 16 amino acids.

The chain links TRBV7-9 to TRBJ1-6; D is ambiguous. Trimming stripped 5 bases from V and 7 bases from J, with 12 bases between. CDR3 length: 14 amino acids. Germline CDR1 SEHNR, CDR2 FQNEAQ (reference sequence). The CDR3 nucleotides read TGTGCCAGCAGCGTGAACGATCGGAATTCACCCCTCCACTTT. It specifies CASSVNDRNSPLHF.

This chain joins TRBV28 and TRBJ1-5, with 10 bases matching TRBD1. V lost 6 bases to trimming and J lost 4 bases; unmatched junction nucleotides: 15. The CDR3 spans 18 residues. CDR1 is MDHEN and CDR2 is SYDVKM in the germline V gene. The CDR3 bases are TGTGCCAGCAGCACCTATCTGGGGGGGGACAGGGGAAATCAGCCCCAGCATTTT. This encodes CASSTYLGGDRGNQPQHF.

This clone has a single count. The chain recombines TRBV10-3 with TRBJ1-1; D not resolved. The CDR3 runs to 11 residues. Germline assignment: CDR1 ENHRY and CDR2 SYGVKD. Trimming pared 6 bases from V and 7 bases from J, leaving 9 bases between. In DNA form, the CDR3 reads TGTGCCATCAGGGATTACAGTGAAGCTTTCTTT. Translated, it gives CAIRDYSEAFF.

This chain links TRBV6-5 with TRBJ2-1, with TRBD2 matching over 8 bases. CDR1 is MNHEY, CDR2 SVGAGI, per germline. Trimming removed 6 bases from V and 6 bases from J; junction bases left unmatched: 10. The CDR3 has 15 amino acids. CDR3 amino acids: CASSLGTSSGNEQFF. CDR3 DNA: TGTGCCAGCAGCCTCGGGACTAGTTCTGGCAATGAGCAGTTCTTC.

The chain links TRBV2 to TRBJ1-1; 7 positions match TRBD1. The CDR3 loop spans 14 amino acids. Losses at the gene ends were 7 bases for V and 4 bases for J; bases not matched to a gene: 9. Germline-derived CDR1 and CDR2 are SNHLY and FYNNEI. CDR3 in DNA: TGTGCCAGCAAGGAAAGGCAGGGGGGCACTGAAGCTTTCTTT. It encodes CASKERQGGTEAFF. Full variable domain (missing parts from reference TRBV2 and TRBJ1-1): EPEVTQTPSHQVTQMGQEVILRCVPISNHLYFYWYRQILGQKVEFLVSFYNNEISEKSEIFDDQFSVERPDGSNFTLKIRSTKLEDSAMYFCASKERQGGTEAFFGQGTRLTVV.

In its sample, this clone was seen once. The chain has TRBV5-8 and TRBJ1-2; TRBD1 aligns across 11 bases. The V gene end was trimmed by 0 bases and the J gene end by 0 bases; junction bases not matched to a gene: 1. The CDR3 extends over 16 amino acids. CDR1 and CDR2 from the germline V gene are SGHTS and YDEGEE. The CDR3 reads CASSLVGQGANYGYTF. CDR3 bases: TGTGCCAGCAGCTTGGTGGGACAGGGGGCTAACTATGGCTACACCTTC.

The J gene is TRBJ1-4, the V gene TRBV7-8, with D tentatively TRBD1 (6 bases). The CDR3 consists of 15 residues. Germline V CDR1 and CDR2: SGHVS, FQNEAQ. V gave up 1 base and J gave up 8 bases, with 14 bases separating them. The CDR3 DNA reads TGTGCCAGCAGCTTAGAAGGGGGAAGAAGGGAAAAACTGTTTTTT. Translation gives CASSLEGGRREKLFF.

The chain is built from TRBV13 and TRBJ1-1; TRBD1 is a possible D gene (5 bases). Germline V CDR1 and CDR2: PRHDT, FYEKMQ (reference sequence). The CDR3 loop spans 13 amino acids. The V gene lost 7 bases and the J gene lost 5 bases, with 14 bases spanning the gap. CDR3 residues: CASTPTGATEAFF. The CDR3 DNA reads TGTGCCAGCACCCCCACAGGTGCGACTGAAGCTTTCTTT. Combining the CDR3 with reference TRBV13 and TRBJ1-1 gives the whole variable domain AAGVIQSPRHLIKEKRETATLKCYPIPRHDTVYWYQQGPGQDPQFLISFYEKMQSDKGSIPDRFSAQQFSDYHSELNMSSLELGDSALYFCASTPTGATEAFFGQGTRLTVV.

With respect to this clone: A much more abundant neighbour one base away suggests this may be a read error. This chain connects TRBV11-2 to TRBJ2-7; no clear D. The germline V gene has CDR1 SGHAT and CDR2 FQNNGV. The CDR3 is made up of 11 amino acids. Trimming stripped 3 bases from V and 2 bases from J, with 2 bases between. CDR3 region: CASSFAYEQYF. CDR3 DNA sequence: TGTGCCAGCAGCTTCGCCTACGAGCAGTACTTC.

The chain has TRBV19 and TRBJ1-2, with D possibly TRBD1 on 6 matching bases. The germline V gene encodes CDR1 LNHDA and CDR2 SQIVND (reference sequence). V lost 2 bases and J 2 bases, leaving 15 bases between the germline ends. This CDR3 comprises 16 residues. This CDR3 reads CASSIKGGRGNYGYTF. In DNA, the CDR3 is TGTGCCAGTAGTATAAAAGGTGGCAGGGGCAACTATGGCTACACCTTC.

The rearrangement links TRBV18 to TRBJ1-2, with D perhaps matching TRBD1 (5 bases). Germline assignment: CDR1 KGHSH and CDR2 LQKENI. V was pared by 4 bases and J by 11 bases, with 23 bases between. The CDR3 is 15 amino acids. The CDR3 here is CASSLRRQSSQRYTF. The CDR3 DNA reads TGTGCCAGCTCACTCCGGCGACAGTCCTCTCAGAGGTACACCTTC.

This clone was detected once. The chain joins TRBV7-9 to TRBJ2-3; 9 bases are a match to TRBD1. The V segment lost 5 bases and the J segment 6 bases; nucleotides outside the gene matches: 9. This CDR3 is 15 amino acids long. Germline V lookup: CDR1 SEHNR, CDR2 FQNEAQ (reference sequence). The chain's CDR3 is CASSTYRGPLDTQYF. The CDR3, as DNA: TGTGCCAGCAGCACATACAGGGGGCCACTGGATACGCAGTATTTT.

The rearrangement uses TRBV15 and TRBJ2-5, with 10 bases fitting TRBD2. Losses at the gene ends were 4 bases for V and 6 bases for J; bases not matched to a gene: 11. This CDR3 contains 16 residues. Germline V lookup: CDR1 LNHNV, CDR2 YYDKDF (reference sequence). The CDR3, as DNA: TGTGCCACCAGCACCCATAAAGGGACTAGCGTCCAGACCCAGTACTTC. Its translation is CATSTHKGTSVQTQYF. Full variable domain (rest looked up from reference TRBV15 and TRBJ2-5): DAMVIQNPRYQVTQFGKPVTLSCSQTLNHNVMYWYQQKSSQAPKLLFHYYDKDFNNEADTPDNFQSRRPNTSFCFLDIRSPGLGDTAMYLCATSTHKGTSVQTQYFGPGTRLLVL.

V is TRBV27 and J is TRBJ1-4; D ambiguous. There are 15 residues in the CDR3. From germline, CDR1 is MNHEY and CDR2 SMNVEV (reference sequence). The V end lost 5 bases, the J end lost 8 bases, and 18 bases lay between the germline ends. The CDR3 coding sequence is TGTGCCAGCAGTCCCAATCCGGACTTGGCGGAAAAACTGTTTTTT. Translating gives CASSPNPDLAEKLFF.

The chain combines TRBV4-1 with TRBJ2-1, with 15 bases lining up with TRBD2. Germline V gene data show CDR1 as MGHRA and CDR2 as YSYEKL. CDR3 length equals 16 residues. V gave up 6 bases and J gave up 10 bases; unmatched junction bases: 10. The CDR3 loop reads CASSLRGLAGGMEQFF. CDR3 sequence (DNA): TGCGCCAGCAGTCTGAGGGGACTAGCGGGAGGTATGGAGCAGTTCTTC.

The chain is built from TRBV18 and TRBJ2-7; D is unresolved. Germline V gene lookup returns CDR1 KGHSH and CDR2 LQKENI. Trimming removed 3 bases from V and 4 bases from J, with 10 bases in between. This CDR3 has 13 residues. CDR3 coding DNA: TGTGCCAGCTCACCCCCGTCTTTTTACGAGCAGTACTTC. This sequence encodes CASSPPSFYEQYF.

The chain couples TRBV12-5 to TRBJ2-7; perhaps TRBD1 as D (5 bases). Trimming took 1 base from V and 4 from J, leaving 5 bases between them. This CDR3 spans 12 amino acids. The germline V gene has CDR1 LGHNT and CDR2 FRNRAP. CDR3 sequence reads: CASGLEGYEQYF. CDR3 in DNA: TGTGCTAGTGGTTTGGAGGGGTACGAGCAGTACTTC.

The chain carries TRBV4-1 and TRBJ2-7; 11 bases agree with TRBD1. The CDR3 has 16 residues. Germline V gene sequence: CDR1 MGHRA, CDR2 YSYEKL. The V segment lost 2 bases and the J segment 5 bases; nucleotides outside the gene matches: 8. The CDR3 spells CASSQRQPGQGDEQYF. For the CDR3, the DNA is TGCGCCAGCAGCCAACGTCAACCGGGACAGGGGGACGAGCAGTACTTC.

With regard to this clone: One junction end disagrees with the germline gene, perhaps due to a read error. The rearrangement joins TRBV5-1 to TRBJ1-1; maybe TRBD1 (5 bases). Germline CDR1 and CDR2: SGHRS and YFSETQ. The CDR3 runs to 15 residues. The CDR3 bases are TGCGCCAGCAGCTTGGGGGGCAGCGTGAAAACTGAAGCTTTCTTT. The encoded protein is CASSLGGSVKTEAFF.